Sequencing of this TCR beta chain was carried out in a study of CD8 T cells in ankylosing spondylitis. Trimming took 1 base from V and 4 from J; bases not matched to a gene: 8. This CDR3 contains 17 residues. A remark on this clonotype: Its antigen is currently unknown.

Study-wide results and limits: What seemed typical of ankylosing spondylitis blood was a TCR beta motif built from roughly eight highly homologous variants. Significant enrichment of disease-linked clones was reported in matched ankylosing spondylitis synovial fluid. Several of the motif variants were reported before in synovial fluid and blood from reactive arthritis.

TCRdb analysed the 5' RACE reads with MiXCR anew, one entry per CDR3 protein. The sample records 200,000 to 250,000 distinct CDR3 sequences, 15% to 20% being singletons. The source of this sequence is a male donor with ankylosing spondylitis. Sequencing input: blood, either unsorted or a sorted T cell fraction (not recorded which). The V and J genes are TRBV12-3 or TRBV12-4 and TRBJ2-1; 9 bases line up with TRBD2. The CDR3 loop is CASSLDEGLAGYNEQFF. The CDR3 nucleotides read TGTGCCAGCAGTTTAGATGAGGGGCTAGCGGGATACAATGAGCAGTTCTTC.